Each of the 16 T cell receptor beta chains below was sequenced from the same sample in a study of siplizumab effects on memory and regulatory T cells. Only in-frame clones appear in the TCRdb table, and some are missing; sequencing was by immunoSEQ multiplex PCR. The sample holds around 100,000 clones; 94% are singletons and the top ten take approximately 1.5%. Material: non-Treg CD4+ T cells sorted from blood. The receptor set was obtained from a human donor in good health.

The CDR3 here is CASSGGSSTDTQYF. The CDR3 DNA reads TGCGCCAGCAGCGGTGGAAGCAGCACAGATACGCAGTATTTT. The chain links TRBV5-1 to TRBJ2-3; D is unresolved. Per germline, CDR1 SGHRS and CDR2 YFSETQ. The CDR3 has 14 amino acids. V was clipped by 4 bases and J by 0 bases, with 9 bases between them.

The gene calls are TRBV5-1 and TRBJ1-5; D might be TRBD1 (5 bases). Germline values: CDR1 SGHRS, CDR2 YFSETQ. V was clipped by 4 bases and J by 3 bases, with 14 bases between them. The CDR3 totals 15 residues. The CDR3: CASSPTSGPNQPQHF. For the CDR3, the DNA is TGCGCCAGCAGCCCGACATCAGGGCCCAATCAGCCCCAGCATTTT.

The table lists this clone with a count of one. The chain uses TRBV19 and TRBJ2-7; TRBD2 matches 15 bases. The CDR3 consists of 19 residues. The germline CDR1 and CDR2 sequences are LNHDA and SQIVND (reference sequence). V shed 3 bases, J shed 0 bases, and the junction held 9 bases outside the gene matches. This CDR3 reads CASSMFPGLAGGGSYEQYF. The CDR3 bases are TGTGCCAGTAGTATGTTTCCCGGACTAGCGGGAGGGGGCTCCTACGAGCAGTACTTC. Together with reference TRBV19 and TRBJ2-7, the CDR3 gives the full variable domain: DGGITQSPKYLFRKEGQNVTLSCEQNLNHDAMYWYRQDPGQGLRLIYYSQIVNDFQKGDIAEGYSVSREKKESFPLTVTSAQKNPTAFYLCASSMFPGLAGGGSYEQYFGPGTRLTVT.

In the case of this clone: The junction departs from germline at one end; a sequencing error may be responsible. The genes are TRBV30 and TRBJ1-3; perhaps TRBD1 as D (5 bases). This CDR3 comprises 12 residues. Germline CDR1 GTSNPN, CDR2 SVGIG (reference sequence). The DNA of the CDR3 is TGTGCCTGGAGTTATCATGGGACGGCCGGTCATTTT. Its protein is CAWSYHGTAGHF.

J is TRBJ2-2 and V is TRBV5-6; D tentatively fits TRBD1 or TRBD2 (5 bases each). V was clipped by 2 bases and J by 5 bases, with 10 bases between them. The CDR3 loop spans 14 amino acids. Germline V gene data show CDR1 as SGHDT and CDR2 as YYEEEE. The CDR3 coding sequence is TGTGCCAGCAGCTTCCGGGACGGGACCGGGGAGCTGTTTTTT. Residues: CASSFRDGTGELFF. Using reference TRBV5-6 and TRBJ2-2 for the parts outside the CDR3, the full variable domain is DAGVTQSPTHLIKTRGQQVTLRCSPKSGHDTVSWYQQALGQGPQFIFQYYEEEERQRGNFPDRFSGHQFPNYSSELNVNALLLGDSALYLCASSFRDGTGELFFGEGSRLTVL.

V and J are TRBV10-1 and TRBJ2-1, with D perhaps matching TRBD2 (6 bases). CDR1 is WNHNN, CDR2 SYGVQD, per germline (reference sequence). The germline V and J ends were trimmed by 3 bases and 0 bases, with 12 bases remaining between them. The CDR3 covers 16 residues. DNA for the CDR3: TGCGCCAGCAGTGATCATGTGGGGGGCTCCTACAATGAGCAGTTCTTC. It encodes CASSDHVGGSYNEQFF.

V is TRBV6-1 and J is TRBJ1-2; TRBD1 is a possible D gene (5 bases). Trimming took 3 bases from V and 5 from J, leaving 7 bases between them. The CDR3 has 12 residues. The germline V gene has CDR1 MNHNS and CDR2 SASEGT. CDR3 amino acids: CASSEAGYGYTF. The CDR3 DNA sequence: TGTGCCAGCAGTGAGGCAGGGTATGGCTACACCTTC.

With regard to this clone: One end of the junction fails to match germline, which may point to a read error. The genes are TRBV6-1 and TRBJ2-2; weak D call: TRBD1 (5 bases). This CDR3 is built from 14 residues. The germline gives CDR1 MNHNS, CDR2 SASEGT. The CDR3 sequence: CASREGVNTGELFF. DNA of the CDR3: TGTGCCAGCAGAGAAGGGGTAAACACCGGGGAGCTGTTTTTT.

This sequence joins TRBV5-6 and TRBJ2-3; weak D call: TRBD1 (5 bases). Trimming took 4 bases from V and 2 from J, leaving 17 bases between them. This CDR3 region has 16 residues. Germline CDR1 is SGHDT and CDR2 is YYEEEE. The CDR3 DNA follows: TGTGCCAGCAGCCCCCGGGCAGGGTCTTACACAGATACGCAGTATTTT. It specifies CASSPRAGSYTDTQYF.

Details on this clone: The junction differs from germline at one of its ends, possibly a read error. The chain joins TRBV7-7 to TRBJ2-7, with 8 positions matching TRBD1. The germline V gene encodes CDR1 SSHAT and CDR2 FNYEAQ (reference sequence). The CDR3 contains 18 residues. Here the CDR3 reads CASSLAGRGRGHSYEQYF. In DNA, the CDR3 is TGTGCTAGCAGCTTAGCTGGCAGGGGGCGCGGGCACTCCTACGAGCAGTACTTC.

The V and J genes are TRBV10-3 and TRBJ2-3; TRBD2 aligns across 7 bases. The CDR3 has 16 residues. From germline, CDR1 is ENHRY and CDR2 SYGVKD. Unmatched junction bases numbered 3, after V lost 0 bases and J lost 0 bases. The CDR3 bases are TGTGCCATCAGTGAGTCGGCGGGAGCTAGCACAGATACGCAGTATTTT. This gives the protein CAISESAGASTDTQYF.

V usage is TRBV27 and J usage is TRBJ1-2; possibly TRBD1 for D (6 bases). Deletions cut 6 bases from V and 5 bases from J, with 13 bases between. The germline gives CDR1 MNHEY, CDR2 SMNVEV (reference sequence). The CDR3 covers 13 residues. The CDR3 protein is CASRSNRVYGYTF. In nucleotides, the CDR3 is TGTGCCAGCAGGAGCAACAGGGTTTATGGCTACACCTTC.

CDR3 nucleotide sequence: TGTGCCAGTAGTATAGATCATGTCGGGGACTCCACGGCCAAAAACATTCAGTACTTC. This translates into CASSIDHVGDSTAKNIQYF. The chain recombines TRBV19 with TRBJ2-4; possibly TRBD2 for D (6 bases). Trimming took off 0 bases at V and 1 base at J, with 19 bases between the two ends. Per germline, CDR1 LNHDA and CDR2 SQIVND (reference sequence). There are 19 residues in the CDR3.

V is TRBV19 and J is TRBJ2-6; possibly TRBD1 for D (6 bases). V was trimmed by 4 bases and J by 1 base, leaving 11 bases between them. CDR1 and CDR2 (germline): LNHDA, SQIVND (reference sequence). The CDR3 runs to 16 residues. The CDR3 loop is CASSNRDMSGANVLTF. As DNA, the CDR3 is TGTGCCAGTAGTAACAGGGATATGTCTGGGGCCAACGTCCTGACTTTC. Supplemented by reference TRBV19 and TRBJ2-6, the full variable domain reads DGGITQSPKYLFRKEGQNVTLSCEQNLNHDAMYWYRQDPGQGLRLIYYSQIVNDFQKGDIAEGYSVSREKKESFPLTVTSAQKNPTAFYLCASSNRDMSGANVLTFGAGSRLTVL.

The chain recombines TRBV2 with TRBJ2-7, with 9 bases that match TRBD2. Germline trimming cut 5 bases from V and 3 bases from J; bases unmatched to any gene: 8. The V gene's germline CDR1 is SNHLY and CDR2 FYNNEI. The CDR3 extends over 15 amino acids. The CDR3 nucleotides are TGTGCCAGCAGTCCCGGGGCTAGCGGGAACTACGAGCAGTACTTC. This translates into CASSPGASGNYEQYF.

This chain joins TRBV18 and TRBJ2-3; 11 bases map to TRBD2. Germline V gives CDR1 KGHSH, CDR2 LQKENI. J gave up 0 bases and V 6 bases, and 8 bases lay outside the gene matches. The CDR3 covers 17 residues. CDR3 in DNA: TGTGCCAGCTCTCTGACTAGCGGGACAACTAGCACAGATACGCAGTATTTT. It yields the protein CASSLTSGTTSTDTQYF. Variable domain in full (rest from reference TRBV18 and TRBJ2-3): NAGVMQNPRHLVRRRGQEARLRCSPMKGHSHVYWYRQLPEEGLKFMVYLQKENIIDESGMPKERFSAEFPKEGPSILRIQQVVRGDSAAYFCASSLTSGTTSTDTQYFGPGTRLTVL.